The 32 T cell receptor beta chains below were found in one sample sequenced in a study of cytomegalovirus exposure and HLA in healthy donors. The study ran its PCR with 60 Vbeta and 13 Jbeta primers. Data came from immunoSEQ multiplex PCR; TCRdb stores just in-frame clones and leaves some out. Of around 180,000 clones in the sample, approximately 81% are singletons; the top ten hold 1%. Sequencing used PBMCs. The receptors here all came from a boy aged 2 to 9 in good health and CMV-seronegative.

The chain combines TRBV6-1 with TRBJ2-5, with 14 positions matching TRBD2. CDR1 is MNHNS and CDR2 is SASEGT in the germline V gene. Losses at the gene ends were 3 bases for V and 1 base for J; bases not matched to a gene: 1. The CDR3 runs 16 residues. CDR3: CASSEGTSGSQETQYF. CDR3 sequence (DNA): TGTGCCAGCAGTGAGGGGACTAGCGGGAGCCAAGAGACCCAGTACTTC.

This chain joins TRBV6-6 and TRBJ1-1; no reliable D call. V shed 1 base and J shed 2 bases, with 8 bases lying between them. The germline CDR1 and CDR2 sequences are MNHNY and SVGAGI (reference sequence). The CDR3 is 14 residues long. CDR3 bases: TGTGCCAGCAGTTACTACCAGGAAAACACTGAAGCTTTCTTT. As protein: CASSYYQENTEAFF.

V gene TRBV25-1 combines with J gene TRBJ2-2, with a possible D match to TRBD2 (6 bases). The V end lost 3 bases, the J end lost 1 base, and 9 bases lay between the germline ends. The CDR3 covers 15 residues. Looked up from germline, CDR1 is MGHDK and CDR2 is SYGVNS. CDR3 sequence (DNA): TGTGCCAGCAGTGACCGGGACTTGAACACCGGGGAGCTGTTTTTT. Translated: CASSDRDLNTGELFF.

The chain links TRBV29-1 to TRBJ1-1; TRBD1 aligns across 8 bases. V lost 7 bases and J lost 1; bases outside the gene matches: 2. The CDR3 contains 12 residues. The V gene's germline CDR1 is SQVTM and CDR2 ANQGSEA. CDR3 sequence: CSAGTGNTEAFF. DNA of the CDR3: TGCAGCGCCGGGACAGGGAACACTGAAGCTTTCTTT.

This clone has just a few counts. The chain is built from TRBV5-5 and TRBJ2-3; D is possibly TRBD1 (6 bases). Germline values: CDR1 SGHKS, CDR2 YYEKEE (reference sequence). V was cut by 5 bases and J by 0 bases, with 16 bases left in between. The CDR3 runs 16 residues. CDR3 sequence reads: CASSQLGTLSTDTQYF. CDR3 sequence (DNA): TGTGCCAGCAGTCAACTCGGGACACTTAGCACAGATACGCAGTATTTT. Combining the CDR3 with reference TRBV5-5 and TRBJ2-3 gives the whole variable domain DAGVTQSPTHLIKTRGQQVTLRCSPISGHKSVSWYQQVLGQGPQFIFQYYEKEERGRGNFPDRFSARQFPNYSSELNVNALLLGDSALYLCASSQLGTLSTDTQYFGPGTRLTVL.

This clone was counted once. The chain has TRBV15 and TRBJ1-1; no firm D call. CDR1 LNHNV and CDR2 YYDKDF come from the germline V gene (reference sequence). The V and J ends lost 3 bases and 0 bases respectively, with 14 bases between them. This CDR3 is built from 16 residues. In DNA, the CDR3 is TGTGCCACCAGCAGTCGTGGTCAAGACATGAACACTGAAGCTTTCTTT. Its protein is CATSSRGQDMNTEAFF.

The rearrangement uses TRBV7-2 and TRBJ1-1; TRBD1 aligns across 9 bases. In germline, CDR1 is SGHTA, CDR2 FQGNSA. V dropped 5 bases and J dropped 8; count of bases not matched to a gene: 9. The CDR3 totals 14 residues. The CDR3 bases are TGTGCCAGCAGCGGGACAGGGCCCTGGACCGAAGCTTTCTTT. Encoded protein: CASSGTGPWTEAFF.

The chain carries TRBV28 and TRBJ2-7; a weak D match, TRBD1 (6 bases). The germline V gene encodes CDR1 MDHEN and CDR2 SYDVKM. V dropped 6 bases and J dropped 5 bases, with 20 bases sitting between them. The CDR3 runs to 15 residues. The CDR3, as DNA: TGTGCCAGCAGCTCCTCCTCCCAGGGGAACCACGAGCAGTACGTC. Its protein product is CASSSSSQGNHEQYV.

The chain recombines TRBV23-1 with TRBJ1-5; 9 nucleotides match TRBD1. TRBV23-1 is reported as an ORF; its role is uncertain. J gave up 0 bases and V 8 bases, and 14 bases lay outside the gene matches. CDR3 size: 18 residues. CDR3 sequence reads: CASGSYTGGFNSNQPQHF. The CDR3 nucleotides read TGCGCCAGCGGCAGTTATACAGGGGGCTTCAATAGCAATCAGCCCCAGCATTTT.

The chain links TRBV9 to TRBJ2-3; TRBD2 agrees at 9 bases. This CDR3 has 15 residues. Germline CDR1 reads SGDLS; CDR2 reads YYNGEE. Trimming at V came to 1 base and at J to 2 bases, leaving 2 bases not matched to a gene. For the CDR3, the DNA is TGTGCCAGCAGCGTAATAGCGGGAGACACAGATACGCAGTATTTT. Translating it yields CASSVIAGDTDTQYF. The full variable domain, in which reference TRBV9 and TRBJ2-3 provide the parts outside the CDR3, is DSGVTQTPKHLITATGQRVTLRCSPRSGDLSVYWYQQSLDQGLQFLIQYYNGEERAKGNILERFSAQQFPDLHSELNLSSLELGDSALYFCASSVIAGDTDTQYFGPGTRLTVL.

The chain uses TRBV5-1 and TRBJ2-1, with 12 bases fitting TRBD2. CDR3 length: 18 residues. The J segment lost 3 bases and the V segment lost 4 bases, leaving 11 bases of the junction unmatched. From germline, CDR1 is SGHRS and CDR2 YFSETQ. The CDR3 is CASSPVASGRAFYNEQFF. The CDR3 DNA reads as TGCGCCAGCAGCCCCGTGGCTAGCGGGAGGGCGTTCTACAATGAGCAGTTCTTC.

The genes are TRBV5-4 and TRBJ1-2, with 10 nucleotides matching TRBD1. Unmatched junction bases numbered 3, after V lost 0 bases and J lost 4 bases. CDR3 length: 15 amino acids. Germline CDR1 SGHNT, CDR2 YYREEE (reference sequence). CDR3 region: CASSLVGTGVYGYTF. CDR3 DNA: TGTGCCAGCAGCTTGGTCGGGACAGGGGTCTATGGCTACACCTTC.

The CDR3 loop is CASSPGGGDEAFF. DNA for the CDR3: TGTGCCAGCAGCCCGGGCGGAGGGGATGAAGCTTTCTTT. The chain combines TRBV5-8 with TRBJ1-1, with D perhaps TRBD1 (5 bases). The V gene lost 4 bases and the J gene lost 7 bases, with 14 bases spanning the gap. Germline V gives CDR1 SGHTS, CDR2 YDEGEE. The CDR3 consists of 13 residues.

This rearrangement joins TRBV13 to TRBJ2-1; perhaps TRBD2 as D (5 bases). CDR3 length: 15 residues. Per the germline V gene, CDR1 is PRHDT and CDR2 is FYEKMQ (reference sequence). The ends were cut back, 0 bases at V and 7 bases at J, with 13 bases in the middle. The CDR3 DNA is TGTGCCAGCAGCTTAGGATCGGCTAGCCAGAATGAGCAGTTCTTC. As protein: CASSLGSASQNEQFF. The full variable domain, in which reference TRBV13 and TRBJ2-1 provide the parts outside the CDR3, is AAGVIQSPRHLIKEKRETATLKCYPIPRHDTVYWYQQGPGQDPQFLISFYEKMQSDKGSIPDRFSAQQFSDYHSELNMSSLELGDSALYFCASSLGSASQNEQFFGPGTRLTVL.

The rearrangement links TRBV2 to TRBJ1-2, with TRBD1 matching 8 bases. V was pared by 8 bases and J by 4 bases, with 12 bases of the junction left unmatched. This CDR3 spans 15 amino acids. Germline loops: CDR1 SNHLY, CDR2 FYNNEI. The CDR3 DNA is TGTGCCAGCGCACCCACAGGGGGAAAGGTCTATGGCTACACCTTC. Its protein is CASAPTGGKVYGYTF.

This clone was seen a few times. The chain employs TRBV2 and TRBJ2-3, with 12 bases fitting TRBD2. The CDR3 consists of 16 residues. Germline trimming cut 4 bases from V and 4 bases from J; bases unmatched to any gene: 6. CDR1 SNHLY and CDR2 FYNNEI come from the germline V gene. CDR3: CASSVNGLAGPDTQYF. CDR3 nucleotide sequence: TGTGCCAGCAGTGTGAATGGACTAGCGGGGCCAGATACGCAGTATTTT.

In regard to this clone: Mismatch with germline at one junction end may stem from a read error. Other DNA variants within this sample encode the same CDR3. The CDR3 protein is CASSLDRGYEQYF. CDR3 DNA sequence: TGTGCTAGCAGCTTAGATAGGGGATACGAGCAGTACTTC. The V call is TRBV7-7, the J call TRBJ2-7; tentative D call: TRBD1 (5 bases). CDR3 size: 13 residues. CDR1 and CDR2 from the germline V gene are SSHAT and FNYEAQ (reference sequence). Supplemented by reference TRBV7-7 and TRBJ2-7, the full variable domain reads GAGVSQSPRYKVTKRGQDVTLRCDPISSHATLYWYQQALGQGPEFLTYFNYEAQPDKSGLPSDRFSAERPEGSISTLTIQRTEQRDSAMYRCASSLDRGYEQYFGPGTRLTVT.

In DNA, the CDR3 is TGTGCCAGCAGCGTAGACAGGACCGACAATCAGCCCCAGCATTTT. Protein: CASSVDRTDNQPQHF. This chain connects TRBV2 to TRBJ1-5; D may be TRBD1 (6 bases). The CDR3 length is 15 residues. CDR1 is SNHLY and CDR2 is FYNNEI in the germline V gene. Trimming removed 6 bases from V and 3 bases from J, with 15 bases in between.

The rearrangement joins TRBV27 to TRBJ2-7, with 7 positions matching TRBD1. Germline-derived CDR1 and CDR2 are MNHEY and SMNVEV (reference sequence). Trimming at V came to 6 bases and at J to 3 bases, leaving 5 bases not matched to a gene. The length of the CDR3 is 13 residues. This CDR3 is CASSTGVYYEQYF. In DNA form, the CDR3 reads TGTGCCAGCAGCACAGGGGTCTACTACGAGCAGTACTTC.

The CDR3 protein is CASSYELTKETQYF. The DNA of the CDR3 is TGTGCCAGCAGTTACGAGCTCACCAAAGAGACCCAGTACTTC. This chain links TRBV2 with TRBJ2-5; D ambiguous. The V end lost 5 bases, the J end lost 3 bases, and 13 bases lay between the germline ends. Germline-derived CDR1 and CDR2 are SNHLY and FYNNEI. This CDR3 spans 14 amino acids.

This clone appeared once. CDR3 sequence (DNA): TGTGCCAGCAGCTACAACAGGGGGCTAGCTGAAGCTTTCTTT. This codes for CASSYNRGLAEAFF. The V call is TRBV27, the J call TRBJ1-1, with 9 positions matching TRBD1. CDR1 is MNHEY, CDR2 SMNVEV, per germline (reference sequence). The CDR3 length is 14 residues. With V trimmed by 6 bases and J by 6 bases, 8 bases remained unmatched.

This clone was seen only once. The chain couples TRBV6-4 to TRBJ2-1, with D maybe TRBD1 (8 bases). The germline gives CDR1 MRHNA, CDR2 SNTAGT. The V end was cut by 9 bases, the J end by 4 bases, with 19 bases between. The CDR3 consists of 15 residues. In DNA, the CDR3 is TGTGCCAGTTCGGACAGGGTGGGACTATACAATGAGCAGTTCTTC. Translating gives CASSDRVGLYNEQFF.

The gene calls are TRBV4-2 and TRBJ2-5; D is unclear. The germline gives CDR1 LGHNA, CDR2 YNFKEQ. Trimming shortened V by 1 base and J by 1 base, and 10 bases separated the two germline ends. The CDR3 is 15 amino acids. CDR3 amino acids: CASSQGSQFQETQYF. The CDR3 DNA sequence: TGTGCCAGCAGCCAAGGGTCACAATTCCAAGAGACCCAGTACTTC.

This sequence joins TRBV5-1 and TRBJ2-5; TRBD2 matches at 7 bases. The CDR3 contains 15 residues. The germline V gene has CDR1 SGHRS and CDR2 YFSETQ. Losses at the gene ends were 0 bases for V and 5 bases for J; bases not matched to a gene: 7. The CDR3 loop reads CASSLAAGAGETQYF. CDR3 coding DNA: TGCGCCAGCAGCTTGGCCGCGGGAGCGGGGGAGACCCAGTACTTC.

This clone was seen just once. The chain is built from TRBV11-3 and TRBJ2-5; possible D gene TRBD2, 5 bases. V lost 1 base to trimming and J lost 0 bases, with 15 bases between them. CDR3 length equals 17 residues. CDR1 SGHNT and CDR2 YENEEA come from the germline V gene. This CDR3 is CASSLVSVATDQETQYF. CDR3 bases: TGTGCCAGCAGCTTAGTTTCGGTAGCGACGGACCAAGAGACCCAGTACTTC.

In DNA, the CDR3 is TGTGCCAGCAGTGGGGAGTCCTACGAGCAGTACGTC. Encoded protein: CASSGESYEQYV. The V call is TRBV2, the J call TRBJ2-7; tentative D call: TRBD2 (5 bases). Germline V gene sequence: CDR1 SNHLY, CDR2 FYNNEI. This CDR3 spans 12 amino acids. V was trimmed by 4 bases and J by 1 base, leaving 5 bases between them.

This chain uses TRBV2 with TRBJ1-1, with D hard to call. The V gene's germline CDR1 is SNHLY and CDR2 FYNNEI. V shed 4 bases and J shed 7 bases, with 7 bases lying between them. The CDR3 is made up of 11 amino acids. The CDR3 DNA is TGTGCCAGCAGTGTACCACTTGAAGCTTTCTTT. The encoded protein is CASSVPLEAFF.

The chain combines TRBV28 with TRBJ1-3; D gene uncertain. V was shortened by 8 bases and J by 5 bases, with 22 bases between the two germline ends. The CDR3 covers 16 residues. Germline CDR1 and CDR2: MDHEN and SYDVKM. The DNA for the CDR3 is TGTGCCAGCCTCCCCTTAACGGGTACCGGGAGAAACACCATATATTTT. It is translated as CASLPLTGTGRNTIYF.

V and J are TRBV2 and TRBJ2-2; 9 positions agree with TRBD2. V was pared by 6 bases and J by 6 bases, with 8 bases of the junction left unmatched. CDR3 length: 15 residues. Germline V gene lookup returns CDR1 SNHLY and CDR2 FYNNEI. DNA of the CDR3: TGTGCCAGCAGACCCGCGGGGGGGGCGTCCGGGGAGCTGTTTTTT. This codes for CASRPAGGASGELFF.

The chain employs TRBV29-1 and TRBJ2-1; TRBD2 matches 9 bases. The CDR3 is made up of 16 amino acids. The V gene end was trimmed by 1 base and the J gene end by 3 bases; junction bases not matched to a gene: 7. Germline CDR1 reads SQVTM; CDR2 reads ANQGSEA. CDR3 nucleotide sequence: TGCAGCGTTGAAGTTAATGCGGGAGGGATCTACAATGAGCAGTTCTTC. Encoded protein: CSVEVNAGGIYNEQFF.

The chain links TRBV11-2 to TRBJ2-5; TRBD2 agrees at 8 bases. The CDR3 contains 15 residues. Trimming at V came to 0 bases and at J to 5 bases, leaving 5 bases not matched to a gene. Germline V lookup: CDR1 SGHAT, CDR2 FQNNGV. CDR3 in amino acids: CASSLDPGLGETQYF. In nucleotides, the CDR3 is TGTGCCAGCAGCTTAGATCCGGGACTAGGGGAGACCCAGTACTTC.

The chain joins TRBV6-1 to TRBJ1-5; 7 nucleotides align to TRBD1. Trimming took 4 bases from V and 2 from J; bases not matched to a gene: 14. CDR1 MNHNS and CDR2 SASEGT come from the germline V gene. This CDR3 region has 18 residues. As DNA, the CDR3 is TGTGCCAGCAGTGTCCGGGACAGTGGGGTCTTTGGCAATCAGCCCCAGCATTTT. It codes for CASSVRDSGVFGNQPQHF.